This T cell receptor (beta chain) appears in the sequencing data of a study of shared clonotypes between healthy human individuals. Points from the study as a whole: The expectation was that sequencing depth would affect clonotype sharing among donors. Roughly 5% of naive CD4 clonotypes were common to a few donors.

About this clone: Antigen: not known.

Measured with immunoSEQ multiplex PCR; TCRdb has only the in-frame clones, and not every one. Of 1.4 million or so clones in the sample, roughly 98.5% were seen once. V shed 3 bases and J shed 4 bases, with 15 bases lying between them. Germline-derived CDR1 and CDR2 are MNHEY and SMNVEV (reference sequence). CDR3 length: 16 residues. The receptor comes from a man younger than 45 in good health. The chain has TRBV27 and TRBJ2-2; D is possibly TRBD1 or TRBD2 (5 bases each). The sample was naive CD4+ T cells sorted from blood. Described subset: CD45RA+ positively selected. The CDR3 bases are TGTGCCAGCAGTTTCTTGGGGGTGGGTTTCACCGGGGAGCTGTTTTTT. Its translation is CASSFLGVGFTGELFF.